This T cell receptor (beta chain) was captured in a study of PD-1 blockade in classical Hodgkin lymphoma. General observations from the study: Patients with an early start, nivolumab under 1 year after ASCT, were excluded. Complete responders matched newly diagnosed patients in baseline diversity.

The CDR3 sequence is 13 residues long. From germline, CDR1 is MNHNS and CDR2 SASEGT. Trimming stripped 6 bases from V and 7 bases from J, with 15 bases between. Points on this clone: As yet, its antigen is unknown.

Only in-frame clones appear in the TCRdb table, and some are missing; sequencing was by immunoSEQ multiplex PCR. The repertoire holds around 99,000 clones, with roughly 79% as singletons. All patients experienced relapse after autologous stem cell transplantation, and brentuximab vedotin exposure was variable. The sequencing here drew on peripheral blood mononuclear cells (PBMCs), taken before the second cycle of nivolumab. The J gene is TRBJ1-2, the V gene TRBV6-1; no firm D call. This TCR was sampled from a human donor with classical Hodgkin lymphoma. The CDR3 protein is CASREGLLSGYTF. DNA for the CDR3: TGTGCCAGCAGGGAGGGTCTTTTAAGTGGCTACACCTTC.